This note documents a single TCR beta chain sequence. Its antigen is currently not known. Base qualities are not at hand, and no much larger clone is one base apart. Genomic DNA was extracted from sorted cells for sequencing of the TCRbeta CDR3 region. The immunoSEQ Assay was used to sequence the TCRbeta CDR3 regions. TCRdb re-hosts the immuneACCESS table, in-frame sequences only. Its copies lack some clones; in the studies checked, an unresolved V gene accounts for under half of them, and the cause for the rest is not known. The sample table records 50,000 to 60,000 clones; less than 90% of these occur just once. In total, the top ten clones hold 5.5% to 7% of the sample. This sample stems from a study of OX40 agonist ivuxolimab in advanced cancers. Broadly, across the study: The costimulatory receptor OX40 (CD134) was targeted by ivuxolimab, a fully human IgG2 agonistic monoclonal antibody. In the dose-escalation cohort, 65% to 85% of patients were male, and the mean age was approximately 60 years with a range of roughly 23 to 79. Patients were allowed to have had prior anti-PD-1, anti-PD-L1 or anti-CTLA-4 therapy, and around two fifths of the dose-escalation patients had been treated with checkpoint inhibitors. The paper covers the monotherapy dose-escalation part of the phase I ivuxolimab trial, which included N ≈ 57 patients. Partial responses were achieved by three dose-escalation patients, of whom one had hepatocellular carcinoma and two had cutaneous melanoma. Intravenous ivuxolimab was administered to patients every 2 weeks at six dose levels: 0.01, 0.1, 0.3, 1.5, 3 and 10 mg/kg. The purpose of peripheral TCRbeta sequencing was to test whether ivuxolimab changed TCR sequence diversity and led to clonal T-cell expansion. Of the roughly 52 dose-escalation patients, hepatocellular carcinoma was present in around 20, melanoma in roughly 15, renal cell carcinoma in 9 and head and neck cancer in 9.

Measured from the cysteine to the phenylalanine, the CDR3 is 14 residues long. The entry retains the CDR3 DNA only, 42 bases that are in frame from base 1. V and J are truncated by 0 bases and 0 bases respectively, leaving an intervening sequence of 6 bases. As encoded in the germline V gene, CDR1 is SGHRS while CDR2 is YFSETQ. The trial excluded patients who had a history of autoimmune disease or were on systemic immunosuppression. In every dose cohort, peripheral blood was drawn for TCR sequencing at baseline, cycle 4 day 1, and cycle 7 day 1. The samples were taken from a phase I, first-in-human, multicenter, open-label dose-escalation trial of ivuxolimab. Adults with locally advanced or metastatic melanoma, renal cell, hepatocellular, or head and neck squamous cell carcinoma were enrolled in the trial. CD4+ and CD8+ T cells were sorted separately from peripheral blood before TCR sequencing. What the authors observed across the whole study: At doses from 0.1 to 3.0 mg/kg, clonal expansion was seen in both CD4+ and CD8+ blood T cells between baseline and week 6. In the 0.1-3.0 mg/kg groups, partial responders were among the patients with the lowest normalized peripheral clonal expansion, particularly in CD8+ T cells. On average, CD8+ T cells showed more expanded clones than CD4+ T cells after ivuxolimab. Antigen specificity was not determined for the clonally expanded peripheral T cells. Low levels of normalized T-cell clonal expansion were also seen in some patients who did not respond.

The rearrangement joined TRBV5-1 to TRBJ1-1, with no reliable assignment of the D segment. The sample in question was CD4+ or CD8+ T cells sorted from blood, obtained in a trial of the OX40 agonist ivuxolimab. This clonotype was obtained from an adult with an advanced solid tumor such as melanoma, head and neck, liver or kidney cancer. The base sequence is TGCGCCAGCAGCTTGGACGGAATGAACACTGAAGCTTTCTTT. Its protein product is CASSLDGMNTEAFF.